This T cell receptor beta chain was sequenced for a study of beta chain features in type 1 diabetes. Study background: On cell yields, gender and age, patients and healthy donors were similar.

The CDR3 has 13 amino acids. From germline, CDR1 is SQVTM and CDR2 ANQGSEA. V lost 6 bases and J lost 6; bases outside the gene matches: 10. This clone was recorded a few times. Antigen specificity is unknown. General study points: PCR might favor shorter templates, but any such skew would affect patients and controls equally. The similarity of naive, central memory and Treg TCRB repertoires appeared greater among patients than among healthy donors. In all four CD4+ subsets, TCRB CDR3 length was significantly, moderately reduced in type 1 diabetes. When cDNA is sequenced, cells with high TCR expression could be over-represented.

As every portion of the isolated RNA was reverse transcribed, the sequencing read expressed TCRB transcripts. Profiling relied on immunoSEQ multiplex PCR, and the TCRdb table lists in-frame clones only, not all of them. The table has 150,000 to 200,000 clones, about 63% seen once. The clonotype was recovered from a man under 40 with type 1 diabetes. What was sequenced was naive CD4+ T cells from blood. The chain links TRBV29-1 to TRBJ1-2; 7 bases map to TRBD1. The CDR3 reads CSVGGQSPHGYTF. Here the CDR3 DNA reads TGCAGCGTCGGGGGACAGTCGCCCCATGGCTACACCTTC.